This T cell receptor beta chain comes out of a study of T cell clonotyping in hematopoietic cell transplantation. Measured with immunoSEQ multiplex PCR; TCRdb has only the in-frame clones, and not every one. Of some 40,000 clones listed, 94% are singletons. As concerns this clone: Its antigen is as yet unknown.

General study points: Few recipient clonotypes overlapped donors; over 95% were de novo at given depth. CD4 and CD8 repertoire contributions could not be separated without sorting. After transplant, recipient diversity fell while pathologically expanded clonotypes grew through day 180.

Trimming cost V 0 bases and J 6 bases; bases outside gene matches: 5. CDR1 and CDR2 (germline): MNHEY, SMNVEV (reference sequence). The CDR3 spans 15 residues. V usage is TRBV27 and J usage is TRBJ2-7; 10 positions agree with TRBD2. The sequence came from a woman between 45 and 60 years old in good health. Some clones in this sample may be carry-over from other donors' samples. Specimen: peripheral blood mononuclear cells. CDR3 in amino acids: CASSLSNIAGGEQYF. Written as DNA, the CDR3 is TGTGCCAGCAGTTTATCCAACATAGCGGGGGGCGAGCAGTACTTC.